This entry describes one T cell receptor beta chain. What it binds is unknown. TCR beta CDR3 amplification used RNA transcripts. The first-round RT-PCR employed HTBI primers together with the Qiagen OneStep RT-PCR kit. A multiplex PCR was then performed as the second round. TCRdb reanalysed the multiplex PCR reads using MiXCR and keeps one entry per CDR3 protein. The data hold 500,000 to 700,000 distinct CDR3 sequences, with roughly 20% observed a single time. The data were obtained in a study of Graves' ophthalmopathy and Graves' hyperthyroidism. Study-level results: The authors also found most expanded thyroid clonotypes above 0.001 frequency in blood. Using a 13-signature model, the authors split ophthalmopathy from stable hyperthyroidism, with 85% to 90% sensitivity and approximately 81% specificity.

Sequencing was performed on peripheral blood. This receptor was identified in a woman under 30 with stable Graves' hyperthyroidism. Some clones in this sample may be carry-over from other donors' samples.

The CDR3 loop reads CSVERQGGTEAFF. The DNA for the CDR3 is TGCAGCGTTGAAAGGCAGGGTGGGACTGAAGCTTTCTTT. The J gene is TRBJ1-1, the V gene TRBV29-1, with a tentative D call TRBD1 (5 bases). Germline CDR1 is SQVTM and CDR2 is ANQGSEA. The CDR3 has 13 amino acids. V was shortened by 2 bases and J by 5 bases, with 12 bases between the two germline ends.